The 31 T cell receptor beta chains below were found in one sample sequenced in a study of blood T cell repertoires in COVID-19. Sequencing used immunoSEQ multiplex PCR; TCRdb keeps in-frame clones, though not all of them. The sample lists under 200,000 clones, roughly 86% occurring once. The sequenced sample consisted of PBMCs or T cells enriched from blood (not recorded which). These receptors originate from a man aged 40-50 years with acute COVID-19.

The count of this clone is one. This chain links TRBV5-5 with TRBJ1-4; 7 bases line up with TRBD1. Losses at the gene ends were 4 bases for V and 7 bases for J; bases not matched to a gene: 13. The CDR3 totals 16 residues. In germline, CDR1 is SGHKS, CDR2 YYEKEE (reference sequence). DNA of the CDR3: TGTGCCAGCAGCCCCGACCCTAGGGGGCTGGCTGAAAAACTGTTTTTT. It is translated as CASSPDPRGLAEKLFF.

The chain uses TRBV6-1 and TRBJ2-5; D is possibly TRBD1 (6 bases). Trimming cost V 3 bases and J 5 bases, with 13 bases left between them. Germline V gene lookup returns CDR1 MNHNS and CDR2 SASEGT. The CDR3 has 14 amino acids. The CDR3 nucleotides are TGTGCCAGCAGTGACCCCAGGGGTAGGGAGACCCAGTACTTC. Amino acid sequence: CASSDPRGRETQYF.

The V and J genes are TRBV11-2 and TRBJ1-5; no reliable D call. Trimming removed 1 base from V and 7 bases from J, with 11 bases in between. The CDR3 covers 14 residues. Germline CDR1 is SGHAT and CDR2 is FQNNGV. CDR3 residues: CASSLGGRNQPQHF. CDR3 sequence (DNA): TGTGCCAGCAGCTTAGGTGGCAGGAACCAGCCCCAGCATTTT.

There are a few counts of this clone. The rearrangement uses TRBV19 and TRBJ2-5; 9 nucleotides agree with TRBD2. V gave up 3 bases and J gave up 5 bases; unmatched junction bases: 10. The germline CDR1 and CDR2 sequences are LNHDA and SQIVND (reference sequence). The CDR3 runs to 16 residues. In nucleotides, the CDR3 is TGTGCCAGTAGTATTTGGGCTAGCGGGATGAAGGAGACCCAGTACTTC. Translation: CASSIWASGMKETQYF.

V gene TRBV18 combines with J gene TRBJ2-1; D gene unclear. Germline V lookup: CDR1 KGHSH, CDR2 LQKENI. Trimming took 5 bases from V and 0 from J, leaving 14 bases between them. The CDR3 is 16 residues long. The CDR3 loop reads CASSIEQVSSYNEQFF. The CDR3 DNA follows: TGTGCCAGCTCAATAGAGCAGGTGAGCTCCTACAATGAGCAGTTCTTC. The full variable domain, rest sourced from reference TRBV18 and TRBJ2-1, is NAGVMQNPRHLVRRRGQEARLRCSPMKGHSHVYWYRQLPEEGLKFMVYLQKENIIDESGMPKERFSAEFPKEGPSILRIQQVVRGDSAAYFCASSIEQVSSYNEQFFGPGTRLTVL.

The chain uses TRBV5-4 and TRBJ2-3; 7 bases fit TRBD1. This CDR3 has 15 amino acids. The V and J ends lost 4 bases and 4 bases, in that order; junction bases with no gene match: 9. CDR1 and CDR2 from the germline V gene are SGHNT and YYREEE (reference sequence). The CDR3 is CASSPGGQVSDTQYF. The CDR3 nucleotides are TGTGCCAGCAGCCCGGGCGGACAGGTGTCAGATACGCAGTATTTT.

V usage is TRBV19 and J usage is TRBJ2-5, with D possibly matching TRBD1 (6 bases). Germline V CDR1 and CDR2: LNHDA, SQIVND (reference sequence). This CDR3 has 15 amino acids. V lost 6 bases, J lost 2 bases, and 16 bases lay in between. The CDR3 nucleotides read TGTGCCAGTAGGCCTTCCGGACAGAAACAAGAGACCCAGTACTTC. Translation gives CASRPSGQKQETQYF.

The chain has TRBV7-8 and TRBJ2-1; maybe TRBD1 (5 bases). With 6 bases removed from V and 3 bases from J, the gap between germline ends came to 15 bases. CDR1 SGHVS and CDR2 FQNEAQ come from the germline V gene. This CDR3 region has 15 residues. The CDR3 nucleotides are TGTGCCAGCAGTTTTATGGGGCCCGTCTACAATGAGCAGTTCTTC. Its protein product is CASSFMGPVYNEQFF.

The chain employs TRBV30 and TRBJ1-1; D gene ambiguous. This CDR3 is built from 13 residues. CDR1 and CDR2 from the germline V gene are GTSNPN and SVGIG (reference sequence). Trimming took 6 bases from V and 0 from J, leaving 11 bases between them. The CDR3 bases are TGTGCCTGCGCGGATTTATTGAACACTGAAGCTTTCTTT. This codes for CACADLLNTEAFF.

This clone showed up just a few times. V gene TRBV9 combines with J gene TRBJ2-7, with TRBD2 matching over 9 bases. The ends lost 0 bases at V and 0 bases at J; junction bases unmatched: 7. Germline V gene lookup returns CDR1 SGDLS and CDR2 YYNGEE. The CDR3 totals 17 residues. CDR3 coding DNA: TGTGCCAGCAGCGTAGGAGCGGGAGGCTTAGCCTCCTACGAGCAGTACTTC. This sequence encodes CASSVGAGGLASYEQYF.

CDR3 residues: CSVHSAYEQYF. As DNA, the CDR3 is TGCAGTGTCCACAGTGCCTACGAGCAGTACTTC. V and J are TRBV20-1 and TRBJ2-7, with D hard to call. The CDR3 length is 11 residues. Germline CDR1 DFQATT, CDR2 SNEGSKA (reference sequence). Trimming cost V 7 bases and J 2 bases, with 9 bases left between them.

The rearrangement links TRBV27 to TRBJ1-1; no firm D call. Trimming cost V 4 bases and J 1 base, with 4 bases left between them. The length of the CDR3 is 12 residues. CDR1 MNHEY and CDR2 SMNVEV come from the germline V gene (reference sequence). The CDR3 region is CASSSRNTEAFF. The CDR3 DNA follows: TGTGCCAGCAGTTCCAGGAACACTGAAGCTTTCTTT.

The chain is built from TRBV4-2 and TRBJ2-7; 7 nucleotides line up with TRBD2. This CDR3 contains 17 residues. Trimming took 2 bases from V and 5 from J; bases not matched to a gene: 15. The germline V gene encodes CDR1 LGHNA and CDR2 YNFKEQ. The CDR3 region is CASSQTWGGRDKDEQYF. Here the CDR3 DNA reads TGTGCCAGCAGCCAAACTTGGGGCGGGAGAGATAAGGACGAGCAGTACTTC.

This clone was seen more than once but under ten times. The chain carries TRBV7-9 and TRBJ1-2, with D possibly TRBD1 on 6 matching bases. Deletions cut 2 bases from V and 4 bases from J, with 17 bases between. Germline CDR1 reads SEHNR; CDR2 reads FQNEAQ (reference sequence). The length of the CDR3 is 16 residues. In DNA form, the CDR3 reads TGTGCCAGCAGCTTAAGGGGGACGGACACCATCTATGGCTACACCTTC. It is translated as CASSLRGTDTIYGYTF.

This clone was seen only once. The CDR3 sequence: CASSIGSLDYTF. The CDR3 nucleotides are TGTGCCAGTAGTATCGGTTCCCTCGACTACACCTTC. The rearrangement links TRBV19 to TRBJ1-2, with unresolved D. Trimming stripped 3 bases from V and 10 bases from J, with 12 bases between. The CDR3 runs 12 residues. Per germline, CDR1 LNHDA and CDR2 SQIVND (reference sequence).

This sequence joins TRBV5-1 and TRBJ1-1, with TRBD1 as a possible D gene (6 bases). V lost 6 bases, J lost 1 base, and 16 bases lay in between. CDR3 size: 15 residues. Germline-derived CDR1 and CDR2 are SGHRS and YFSETQ. DNA for the CDR3: TGCGCCAGCAAGGGGGTTGCCCTTGGGAACACTGAAGCTTTCTTT. It specifies CASKGVALGNTEAFF.

V gene TRBV7-9 combines with J gene TRBJ1-1; D unresolved. The V gene lost 5 bases and the J gene lost 0 bases, with 10 bases spanning the gap. Germline values: CDR1 SEHNR, CDR2 FQNEAQ (reference sequence). The CDR3 has 14 amino acids. The CDR3 here is CASSVFGVNTEAFF. CDR3 nucleotides: TGTGCCAGCAGCGTATTCGGGGTGAACACTGAAGCTTTCTTT.

The rearrangement joins TRBV28 to TRBJ2-7; D possibly corresponds to TRBD1 (6 bases). In germline, CDR1 is MDHEN, CDR2 SYDVKM. The CDR3 runs 14 residues. The V end was cut by 2 bases, the J end by 5 bases, with 13 bases between. Here the CDR3 reads CASSLGGQSNEQYF. The CDR3 bases are TGTGCCAGCAGTTTAGGGGGACAATCTAACGAGCAGTACTTC.

The chain combines TRBV7-2 with TRBJ2-1; 7 bases match TRBD2. The V and J ends lost 1 base and 6 bases, in that order; junction bases with no gene match: 6. CDR1 and CDR2 from the germline V gene are SGHTA and FQGNSA. This CDR3 contains 15 residues. The CDR3 bases are TGTGCCAGCAGCTTAGGGCGGGAGTACGGCAATGAGCAGTTCTTC. Amino acid sequence: CASSLGREYGNEQFF.

The chain combines TRBV19 with TRBJ1-2; D remains ambiguous. The ends were cut back, 2 bases at V and 2 bases at J, with 12 bases in the middle. Germline values: CDR1 LNHDA, CDR2 SQIVND (reference sequence). This CDR3 contains 15 residues. The CDR3 coding sequence is TGTGCCAGTAGTATATTAGCACCGTCCAACTATGGCTACACCTTC. The encoded protein is CASSILAPSNYGYTF.

The chain has TRBV28 and TRBJ1-2, with 7 bases fitting TRBD1. This CDR3 spans 14 amino acids. The V gene end was trimmed by 2 bases and the J gene end by 5 bases; junction bases not matched to a gene: 5. CDR1 is MDHEN, CDR2 SYDVKM, per germline. In nucleotides, the CDR3 is TGTGCCAGCAGTTTAGTCGGACAGGAATATGGCTACACCTTC. Translation: CASSLVGQEYGYTF.

The chain combines TRBV7-8 with TRBJ2-4; TRBD1 matches 8 bases. Germline CDR1 and CDR2: SGHVS and FQNEAQ. The ends lost 4 bases at V and 9 bases at J; junction bases unmatched: 8. The CDR3 runs 14 residues. The CDR3 coding sequence is TGTGCCAGCAGCTCCTACGACAGGGGAGGCATTCAGTACTTC. It codes for CASSSYDRGGIQYF.

In this sample, this clone turned up a few times. The chain combines TRBV7-6 with TRBJ1-2; no clear D gene. The CDR3 has 15 amino acids. Germline assignment: CDR1 SGHVS and CDR2 FNYEAQ. Between the trimmed V and J ends, which lost 1 base and 5 bases, there was a span of 14 bases. The CDR3 is CASSLDEGVGYGYTF. The CDR3 DNA reads as TGTGCCAGCAGCTTAGACGAGGGAGTTGGGTATGGCTACACCTTC.

This rearrangement joins TRBV4-1 to TRBJ2-7; 9 bases align to TRBD2. The CDR3 covers 16 residues. V dropped 3 bases and J dropped 2; count of bases not matched to a gene: 8. Germline V gives CDR1 MGHRA, CDR2 YSYEKL. CDR3 loop: CASSHQGLAVTYEQYF. DNA of the CDR3: TGCGCCAGCAGCCACCAGGGACTAGCTGTAACCTACGAGCAGTACTTC.

V usage is TRBV7-2 and J usage is TRBJ2-7; 10 bases fit TRBD2. Germline CDR1 reads SGHTA; CDR2 reads FQGNSA. The V gene end was trimmed by 0 bases and the J gene end by 2 bases; junction bases not matched to a gene: 4. This CDR3 contains 16 residues. In DNA form, the CDR3 reads TGTGCCAGCAGCTTAGCCGGGACTAGCGCAACCTACGAGCAGTACTTC. Its translation: CASSLAGTSATYEQYF.

The CDR3 region is CASSETPGLLQETQYF. For the CDR3, the DNA is TGTGCCAGCAGCGAGACTCCGGGACTTCTACAAGAGACCCAGTACTTC. The chain couples TRBV9 to TRBJ2-5, with D possibly TRBD2 on 6 matching bases. The V end was cut by 3 bases, the J end by 2 bases, with 17 bases between. Germline V lookup: CDR1 SGDLS, CDR2 YYNGEE. The CDR3 contains 16 residues.

This CDR3 reads CAFHLTGAPSGANVLTF. The CDR3 nucleotides are TGCGCCTTTCACCTTACAGGGGCTCCATCTGGGGCCAACGTCCTGACTTTC. V and J are TRBV10-1 and TRBJ2-6, with 7 bases aligning to TRBD1. This CDR3 is 17 amino acids long. Trimming cost V 11 bases and J 1 base; bases outside gene matches: 14. Germline V CDR1 and CDR2: WNHNN, SYGVQD (reference sequence).

The rearrangement joins TRBV7-6 to TRBJ1-3, with 7 bases fitting TRBD1. The V gene's germline CDR1 is SGHVS and CDR2 FNYEAQ. With V trimmed by 2 bases and J by 4 bases, 8 bases remained unmatched. CDR3 length: 16 amino acids. The CDR3 DNA follows: TGTGCCAGCAGCTTATTGGCAGGGGGTGCAGGAAACACCATATATTTT. Amino acid sequence: CASSLLAGGAGNTIYF.

The chain couples TRBV11-2 to TRBJ1-4; perhaps TRBD1 as D (5 bases). The CDR3 is 14 residues long. Trimming took off 2 bases at V and 6 bases at J, with 10 bases between the two ends. Germline CDR1 is SGHAT and CDR2 is FQNNGV. The CDR3 loop is CASSLNVGDEKLFF. The CDR3 nucleotides are TGTGCCAGCAGCTTAAACGTAGGGGATGAAAAACTGTTTTTT.

For the CDR3, the DNA is TGTGCCAGCAGTTGGCTGACCGGGGAGCTGTTTTTT. It codes for CASSWLTGELFF. The chain is built from TRBV28 and TRBJ2-2; D is uncertain. Germline-derived CDR1 and CDR2 are MDHEN and SYDVKM. V was cut by 4 bases and J by 5 bases, with 5 bases left in between. CDR3 length: 12 residues.

This sequence joins TRBV5-1 and TRBJ2-3; 7 nucleotides align to TRBD1. CDR1 and CDR2 (germline): SGHRS, YFSETQ. After removal of 4 bases from V and 0 bases from J, the junction contained 2 bases not matched to a gene. CDR3 size: 14 residues. The CDR3 spells CASSPGQSTDTQYF. CDR3 coding DNA: TGCGCCAGCAGCCCGGGACAGAGCACAGATACGCAGTATTTT.